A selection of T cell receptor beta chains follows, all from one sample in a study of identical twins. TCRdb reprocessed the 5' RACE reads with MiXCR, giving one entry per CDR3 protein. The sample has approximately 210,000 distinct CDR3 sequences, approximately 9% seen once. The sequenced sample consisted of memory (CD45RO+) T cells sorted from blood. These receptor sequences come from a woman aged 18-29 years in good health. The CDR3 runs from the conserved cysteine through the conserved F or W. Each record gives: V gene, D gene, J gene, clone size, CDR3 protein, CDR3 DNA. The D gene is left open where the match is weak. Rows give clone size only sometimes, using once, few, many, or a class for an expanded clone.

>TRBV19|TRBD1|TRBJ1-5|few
CASSIRFSRGPDQPQHF
TGTGCCAGTAGTATTAGGTTTTCCAGGGGGCCGGATCAGCCCCAGCATTTT
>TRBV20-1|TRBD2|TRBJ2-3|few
CSARWEGDTQYF
TGCAGTGCTAGGTGGGAGGGTGATACGCAGTATTTT
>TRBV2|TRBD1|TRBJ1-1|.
CASSVRTGHEAFF
TGTGCCAGCAGTGTGAGGACAGGCCATGAAGCTTTCTTT
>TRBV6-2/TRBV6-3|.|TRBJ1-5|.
CASSYREAQPQHF
TGTGCCAGCAGTTACCGGGAGGCTCAGCCCCAGCATTTT
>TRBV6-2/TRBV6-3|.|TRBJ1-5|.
CASSYSESAGQPQHF
TGTGCCAGCAGTTACTCGGAAAGTGCGGGTCAGCCCCAGCATTTT
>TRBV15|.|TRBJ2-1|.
CATSGARGNEQFF
TGTGCCACCAGCGGAGCGCGAGGCAATGAGCAGTTCTTC
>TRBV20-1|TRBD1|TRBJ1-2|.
CSAPTGGIPHTF
TGCAGTGCTCCAACAGGGGGCATCCCCCACACCTTC
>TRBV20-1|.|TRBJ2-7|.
CSAREHRAYEQYF
TGCAGTGCTAGAGAGCACAGGGCCTACGAGCAGTACTTC
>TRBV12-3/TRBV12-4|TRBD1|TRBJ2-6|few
CASRSWDRSLSGANVLTF
TGTGCCAGCAGATCTTGGGACAGGTCCCTCTCTGGGGCCAACGTCCTGACTTTC
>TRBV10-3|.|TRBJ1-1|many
CAISPVGFQAFF
TGTGCCATCAGCCCGGTAGGATTTCAAGCTTTCTTT
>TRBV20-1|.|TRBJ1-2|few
CSASEGGGGDYGYTF
TGCAGTGCTAGTGAAGGAGGGGGTGGGGACTATGGCTACACCTTC
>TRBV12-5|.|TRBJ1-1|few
CASRRGYTEAFF
TGTGCTAGCAGGCGAGGCTACACTGAAGCTTTCTTT
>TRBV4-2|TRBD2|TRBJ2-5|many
CASSHGAGGQETQYF
TGTGCCAGCAGCCACGGAGCGGGGGGGCAAGAGACCCAGTACTTC
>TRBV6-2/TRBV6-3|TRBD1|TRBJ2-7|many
CASSYSDRYEQYF
TGTGCCAGCAGTTACTCGGACAGGTACGAGCAGTACTTC
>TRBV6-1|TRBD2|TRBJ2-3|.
CASRTRWDTQYF
TGTGCCAGCCGGACTAGATGGGATACGCAGTATTTT
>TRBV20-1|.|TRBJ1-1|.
CSARDAAGGTEAFF
TGCAGTGCTAGAGATGCGGCAGGAGGTACTGAAGCTTTCTTT
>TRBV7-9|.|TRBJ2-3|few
CASSSDPSTDTQYF
TGTGCCAGCAGCTCGGACCCGAGCACAGATACGCAGTATTTT
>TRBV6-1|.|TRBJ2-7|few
CASRPWDPPGEQYF
TGTGCCAGCAGGCCATGGGACCCGCCGGGGGAGCAGTACTTC
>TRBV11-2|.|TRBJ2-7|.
CASSLGAASNYEQYF
TGTGCCAGCAGCTTAGGAGCCGCCAGTAACTACGAGCAGTACTTC
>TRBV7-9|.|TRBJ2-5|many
CASSSEETQYF
TGTGCCAGCAGCTCAGAAGAGACCCAGTACTTC
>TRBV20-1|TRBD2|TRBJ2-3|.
CSASQAGDAQYF
TGCAGTGCTAGTCAAGCGGGGGATGCGCAGTATTTT
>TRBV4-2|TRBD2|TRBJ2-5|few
CASSQDQASGGETQYF
TGTGCCAGCAGCCAAGATCAGGCTAGCGGGGGGGAGACCCAGTACTTC